A selection of T cell receptor beta chains follows, all from one sample in a study of spatial heterogeneity in lung cancer. Each CDR3 protein is one row after TCRdb ran MiXCR on the 5' RACE reads. The repertoire consists of fewer than 60,000 distinct CDR3 sequences, with less than 9.5% occurring once and the leading ten covering around 33%. The starting material was PBMCs, obtained at follow-up. The origin of the receptors is a female donor with early-stage non-small cell lung cancer. The CDR3 runs from the conserved cysteine through the conserved F or W. A D gene is named only where the DNA matches it firmly. Some rows have no size entry. The others give once, few or many, or a class for an expanded clone.

clone size,J gene,V gene,D gene,CDR3 DNA,CDR3 protein
many,TRBJ1-4,TRBV7-6,NA,TGTGCCAGCAGCTCCAGGGGCGACAGGAGTCCCCAAAAACTGTTTTTT,CASSSRGDRSPQKLFF
NA,TRBJ1-1,TRBV7-9,NA,TGTGCCAGCAGCCGGGAGGCAAAGAACACTGAAGCTTTCTTT,CASSREAKNTEAFF
many,TRBJ1-2,TRBV20-1,TRBD1,TGCAGTGCTATGGACAGGATCTATGGCTACACCTTC,CSAMDRIYGYTF
few,TRBJ1-5,TRBV28,NA,TGTGCCAGCAGTTTTGGCCCTCTCAATCAGCCCCAGCATTTT,CASSFGPLNQPQHF
many,TRBJ2-7,TRBV7-9,NA,TGTGCCAGCAGCTTAGGCCCGTTCTACGAGCAGTACTTC,CASSLGPFYEQYF
many,TRBJ1-1,TRBV20-1,NA,TGCAGTGCTACAGACCTGCGGGGGAACACTGAAGCTTTCTTT,CSATDLRGNTEAFF
NA,TRBJ1-2,TRBV20-1,NA,TGCAGGGCAGTTTGGACCTATGGCTACACCTTC,CRAVWTYGYTF
few,TRBJ2-5,TRBV7-9,NA,TGTGCCAGCAGCTTAGGGGGAAATGTGGAGACCCAGTACTTC,CASSLGGNVETQYF
many,TRBJ2-7,TRBV11-2,NA,TGTGCCAGCGGGTTCATTTCCGGGACCGCATTATCCTACGAGCAGTACTTC,CASGFISGTALSYEQYF
few,TRBJ2-5,TRBV15,NA,TGTGCCACCAGCAGTGACACCGAGACCCAGTACTTC,CATSSDTETQYF
NA,TRBJ2-2,TRBV12-3/TRBV12-4,NA,TGTGCCAGCAGTTCCGACATGCGTTTCACCGGGGAGCTGTTTTTT,CASSSDMRFTGELFF
many,TRBJ2-7,TRBV5-5,NA,TGTGCCAGCAGCTTGATTCAGGCGATATCCTACGAGCAGTACTTC,CASSLIQAISYEQYF
many,TRBJ2-5,TRBV15,NA,TGTGCCACCAGCAGAGATTTAGGGTTGAGCGAGACCCAGTACTTC,CATSRDLGLSETQYF
NA,TRBJ1-2,TRBV6-5,NA,TGTGCCAGCAGTTCCCCGGTTCCGCCCTATGGCTACACCTTC,CASSSPVPPYGYTF
medium-sized,TRBJ2-6,TRBV11-1,NA,TGTGCCAGCAGCTTAGCGGGCAGCCTCTCTGGGGCCAACGTCCTGACTTTC,CASSLAGSLSGANVLTF
many,TRBJ1-1,TRBV24-1,TRBD1,TGTGCCACCAGGACAGGGGGCTCCGAAGCTTTCTTT,CATRTGGSEAFF
few,TRBJ2-3,TRBV10-3,NA,TGTGCCATCAGTGAATTGGGGGGATTCACAGATACGCAGTATTTT,CAISELGGFTDTQYF
many,TRBJ2-3,TRBV5-1,NA,TGCGCCAGCAGCTTATTGTTAGCCGGCACAGATACGCAGTATTTT,CASSLLLAGTDTQYF
many,TRBJ2-7,TRBV4-1,NA,TGCGCCAGCAGCCAATTCCGCAAGACAGGAGGCTCCTACGAGCAGTACTTC,CASSQFRKTGGSYEQYF
many,TRBJ1-2,TRBV7-2,NA,TGTGCCAGCAGCTTAGCGGTGAGAGGGGTCTATGGCTACACCTTC,CASSLAVRGVYGYTF
many,TRBJ1-2,TRBV5-1,TRBD1,TGCGCCAGCAGCCCCGGACAGGGGGCGCGAGGCTACACCTTC,CASSPGQGARGYTF
few,TRBJ1-4,TRBV11-2,TRBD1,TGTGCCAGCAGCTTATCCATACAGGGGAATAATGAAAAACTGTTTTTT,CASSLSIQGNNEKLFF
many,TRBJ1-1,TRBV20-1,NA,TGCAGTGCTAGCCAAGACCGAGCTTTCTTT,CSASQDRAFF
many,TRBJ1-2,TRBV5-1,TRBD1,TGCGCCAGCAGCTCAACCGGGACAGGGGGCCCAGCTAACTATGGCTACACCTTC,CASSSTGTGGPANYGYTF
many,TRBJ2-7,TRBV4-3,NA,TGCGCCAGCAGCCAATTTGAGGGGTCATCCTACGAGCAGTACTTC,CASSQFEGSSYEQYF
NA,TRBJ1-5,TRBV12-5,NA,TGTGCTAGTGGCAAGGACAGTCTCCTCGATCAGCCCCAGCATTTT,CASGKDSLLDQPQHF
many,TRBJ2-7,TRBV20-1,NA,TGCAGTGCCGCGGAGCCCGACGAGCAGTACTTC,CSAAEPDEQYF
NA,TRBJ2-1,TRBV27,NA,TGTGCCAGCAGTTCGATCGTAGATGAGCAGTTCTTC,CASSSIVDEQFF
many,TRBJ2-2,TRBV7-9,TRBD2,TGTGCCAGTCGCCTGACTAGCGCGAACACCGGGGAGCTGTTTTTT,CASRLTSANTGELFF
many,TRBJ2-7,TRBV27,NA,TGTGCCAGCAGTTGGGGACGGGCCTACGAGCAGTACTTC,CASSWGRAYEQYF
NA,TRBJ2-1,TRBV7-9,TRBD2,TGTGCCAGCTTCGAACTCGCGGGACTAGTCGGCGATGAGCAGTTCTTC,CASFELAGLVGDEQFF